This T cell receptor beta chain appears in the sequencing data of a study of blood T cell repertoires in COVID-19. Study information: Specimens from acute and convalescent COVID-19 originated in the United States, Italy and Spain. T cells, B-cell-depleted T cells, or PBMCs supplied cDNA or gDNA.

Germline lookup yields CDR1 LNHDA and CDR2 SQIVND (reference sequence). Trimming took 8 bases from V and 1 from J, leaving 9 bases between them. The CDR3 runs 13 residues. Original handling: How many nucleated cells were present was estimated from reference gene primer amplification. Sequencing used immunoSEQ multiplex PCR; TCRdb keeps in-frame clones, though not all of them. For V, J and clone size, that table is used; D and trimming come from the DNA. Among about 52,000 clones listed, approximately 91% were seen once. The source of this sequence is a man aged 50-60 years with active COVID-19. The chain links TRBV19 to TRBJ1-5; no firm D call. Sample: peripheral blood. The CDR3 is CASSTWSNQPQHF. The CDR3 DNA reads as TGTGCCAGTTCAACATGGAGCAATCAGCCCCAGCATTTT.